Given below is one T cell receptor beta chain in context. The antigen is undetermined. Here immunoSEQ multiplex PCR was the method, and the copy in TCRdb shows in-frame clones only, minus some. The sample lists about 150,000 clones, roughly 90% occurring once. The sample comes from a study of T cell responses to AZD1222 COVID-19 vaccine. Overall study results and limits: Unmutated variant regions are reportedly the target of nearly half of TCRs that are spike-specific.

This CDR3 has 14 amino acids. From germline, CDR1 is SGHRS and CDR2 YFSETQ. Trimming stripped 6 bases from V and 5 bases from J, with 18 bases between. Whether given at about 4 or about 12 weeks, second doses were pooled. The clonotype was recovered from an adult who received the AZD1222 COVID-19 vaccine. The J gene is TRBJ2-7, the V gene TRBV5-1; D possibly corresponds to TRBD2 (6 bases). The input for sequencing was peripheral blood, taken 28 days after the second AZD1222 dose. CDR3 amino acids: CASTPGVPGHEQYF. The CDR3 DNA reads TGCGCCAGCACTCCGGGGGTCCCGGGCCACGAGCAGTACTTC.